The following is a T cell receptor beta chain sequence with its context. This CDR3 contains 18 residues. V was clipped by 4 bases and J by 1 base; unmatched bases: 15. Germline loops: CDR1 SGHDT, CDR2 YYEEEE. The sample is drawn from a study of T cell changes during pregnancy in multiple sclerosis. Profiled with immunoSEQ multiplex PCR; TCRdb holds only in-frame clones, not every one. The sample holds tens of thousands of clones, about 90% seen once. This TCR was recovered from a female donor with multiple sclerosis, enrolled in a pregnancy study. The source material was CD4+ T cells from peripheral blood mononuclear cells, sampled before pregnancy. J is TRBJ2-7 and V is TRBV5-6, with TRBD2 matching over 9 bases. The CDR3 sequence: CASSRPGLAGITSYEQYF. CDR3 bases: TGTGCCAGCAGCCGACCCGGGCTAGCGGGAATAACTTCCTACGAGCAGTACTTC.